Presented here are 14 T cell receptor beta chains from one specimen sequenced in a study of cytomegalovirus exposure and HLA in healthy donors (TCRdb year 2017). Library prep was done by the immunoSEQ multiplex PCR assay. For the multiplex PCR, a mixture combining 60 forward primers for TCR Vbeta segments and 13 reverse primers for TCR Jbeta segments was used. TCRdb holds this immuneACCESS table with in-frame rearrangements only. Some clones are missing; in checked studies, unresolved V genes explain under half, and the rest has no known cause. The sample's table covers 40,000 or so clones. The ten largest clones represent more than 3% of the sample. Input material: PBMCs. The receptors come from a woman aged 25 to 45 in good health and CMV-seropositive.

The chain uses TRBV6-5 and TRBJ1-3, with 9 positions matching TRBD1. Per the germline V gene, CDR1 is MNHEY and CDR2 is SVGAGI. V shed 6 bases and J 8 bases; nucleotides not matched to a gene: 5. The CDR3 extends over 13 amino acids. The CDR3 loop reads CASRTGGSDTIYF. CDR3 nucleotide sequence: TGTGCCAGCAGGACAGGGGGAAGTGACACCATATATTTT.

The chain has TRBV19 and TRBJ1-5, with 7 bases matching TRBD1. Looked up from germline, CDR1 is LNHDA and CDR2 is SQIVND (reference sequence). The V segment lost 5 bases and the J segment 9 bases; nucleotides outside the gene matches: 10. The CDR3 is 14 amino acids. The CDR3 DNA follows: TGTGCCAGTAGTCTGGGGACAGATATCAGGCCCCAGCATTTT. Protein product: CASSLGTDIRPQHF.

The V gene is TRBV2, the J gene TRBJ2-5; D is ambiguous. V lost 2 bases and J lost 6, with 10 bases in between. The CDR3 has 13 amino acids. Germline values: CDR1 SNHLY, CDR2 FYNNEI. The CDR3 nucleotides are TGTGCCAGCAGTGAAAGTGTTTGGCAGACCCAGTACTTC. Its protein product is CASSESVWQTQYF. Combining the CDR3 with reference TRBV2 and TRBJ2-5 gives the whole variable domain EPEVTQTPSHQVTQMGQEVILRCVPISNHLYFYWYRQILGQKVEFLVSFYNNEISEKSEIFDDQFSVERPDGSNFTLKIRSTKLEDSAMYFCASSESVWQTQYFGPGTRLLVL.

The CDR3 region has the DNA TGTGCCAGCTCACCCCTCGGGAGAGACACTGAAGCTTTCTTT. Protein product: CASSPLGRDTEAFF. The gene calls are TRBV18 and TRBJ1-1; D is uncertain. The CDR3 length is 14 residues. V lost 3 bases, J lost 3 bases, and 11 bases lay in between. Per the germline V gene, CDR1 is KGHSH and CDR2 is LQKENI.

The V call is TRBV5-5, the J call TRBJ1-3; D remains ambiguous. The CDR3 has 14 amino acids. Per the germline V gene, CDR1 is SGHKS and CDR2 is YYEKEE (reference sequence). Trimming stripped 3 bases from V and 4 bases from J, with 11 bases between. CDR3 in amino acids: CASSSGPGGNTIYF. The DNA of the CDR3 is TGTGCCAGCAGCTCGGGTCCGGGGGGAAACACCATATATTTT.

The chain uses TRBV25-1 and TRBJ2-2; D is ambiguous. The CDR3 is made up of 15 amino acids. Trimming took off 4 bases at V and 2 bases at J, with 11 bases between the two ends. The V gene's germline CDR1 is MGHDK and CDR2 SYGVNS. CDR3 amino acids: CASSGPPPNTGELFF. The CDR3 coding sequence is TGTGCCAGCAGTGGGCCCCCCCCAAACACCGGGGAGCTGTTTTTT.

The gene calls are TRBV7-9 and TRBJ2-7; a weak D match, TRBD1 (6 bases). Germline V gene data show CDR1 as SEHNR and CDR2 as FQNEAQ (reference sequence). Deletions cut 3 bases from V and 2 bases from J, with 11 bases between. CDR3 length: 14 residues. CDR3: CASSFQGPTYEQYF. The CDR3 DNA reads TGTGCCAGCAGCTTCCAGGGGCCCACCTACGAGCAGTACTTC.

J is TRBJ1-1 and V is TRBV13, with D uncertain. The CDR3 spans 13 residues. Trimming shortened V by 5 bases and J by 4 bases, and 11 bases separated the two germline ends. Germline loops: CDR1 PRHDT, CDR2 FYEKMQ (reference sequence). CDR3 region: CASSLAEATEAFF. The CDR3 nucleotides are TGTGCCAGCAGCCTAGCTGAGGCCACTGAAGCTTTCTTT.

The CDR3 sequence: CASSPPTGQGDNEQFF. The CDR3 DNA reads as TGCGCCAGCAGCCCACCTACCGGACAGGGGGACAATGAGCAGTTCTTC. This rearrangement joins TRBV5-1 to TRBJ2-1, with 10 bases matching TRBD1. Germline lookup yields CDR1 SGHRS and CDR2 YFSETQ. The CDR3 has 16 amino acids. The J segment lost 5 bases and the V segment lost 4 bases, leaving 9 bases of the junction unmatched.

V usage is TRBV27 and J usage is TRBJ2-1; the D gene is possibly TRBD2 (5 bases). Germline V lookup: CDR1 MNHEY, CDR2 SMNVEV (reference sequence). This CDR3 is built from 16 residues. The V end lost 6 bases, the J end lost 7 bases, and 22 bases lay between the germline ends. The CDR3 loop reads CASRPRGTTFWNEQFF. Here the CDR3 DNA reads TGTGCCAGCAGACCTCGGGGAACGACTTTTTGGAATGAGCAGTTCTTC.

This chain uses TRBV18 with TRBJ2-5; weak D call: TRBD2 (5 bases). This CDR3 region has 13 residues. CDR1 KGHSH and CDR2 LQKENI come from the germline V gene. V lost 4 bases to trimming and J lost 2 bases, with 8 bases between them. In nucleotides, the CDR3 is TGTGCCAGCTCACTGAGGGATCAAGAGACCCAGTACTTC. Protein sequence: CASSLRDQETQYF.

The chain joins TRBV12-5 to TRBJ2-3, with D perhaps TRBD2 (5 bases). Deletions cut 2 bases from V and 2 bases from J, with 14 bases between. The germline V gene encodes CDR1 LGHNT and CDR2 FRNRAP. The length of the CDR3 is 16 residues. Here the CDR3 DNA reads TGTGCTAGTGGTTTGTTCGCGGGCGGAAACACAGATACGCAGTATTTT. Protein: CASGLFAGGNTDTQYF.

The gene calls are TRBV13 and TRBJ2-7; a weak D match, TRBD2 (5 bases). Germline CDR1 is PRHDT and CDR2 is FYEKMQ (reference sequence). Deletions cut 0 bases from V and 2 bases from J, with 8 bases between. The CDR3 contains 14 residues. The CDR3 nucleotides are TGTGCCAGCAGCTTAGGGGACGGGACCTACGAGCAGTACTTC. This sequence encodes CASSLGDGTYEQYF.

The J gene is TRBJ1-2, the V gene TRBV6-1; the D gene is possibly TRBD1 (6 bases). Germline loops: CDR1 MNHNS, CDR2 SASEGT. The CDR3 sequence is 14 residues long. V shed 2 bases and J shed 4 bases, with 11 bases lying between them. The DNA of the CDR3 is TGTGCCAGCAGTGAACAGGCAGGGGCCTATGGCTACACCTTC. As protein: CASSEQAGAYGYTF.